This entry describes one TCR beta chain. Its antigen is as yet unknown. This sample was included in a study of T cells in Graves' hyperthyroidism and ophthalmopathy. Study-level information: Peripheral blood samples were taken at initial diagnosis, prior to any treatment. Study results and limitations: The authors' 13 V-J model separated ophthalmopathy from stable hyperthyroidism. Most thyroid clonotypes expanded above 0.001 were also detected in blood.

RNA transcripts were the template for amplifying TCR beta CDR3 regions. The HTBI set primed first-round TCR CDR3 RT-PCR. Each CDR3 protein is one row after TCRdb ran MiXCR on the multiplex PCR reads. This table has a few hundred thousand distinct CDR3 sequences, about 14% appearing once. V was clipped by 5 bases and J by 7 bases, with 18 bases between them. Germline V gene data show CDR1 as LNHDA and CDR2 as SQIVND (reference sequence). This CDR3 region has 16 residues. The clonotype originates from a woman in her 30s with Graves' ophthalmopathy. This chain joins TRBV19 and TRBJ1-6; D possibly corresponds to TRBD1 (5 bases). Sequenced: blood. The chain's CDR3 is CASSLSGGRLNSPLHF. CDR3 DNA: TGTGCCAGTAGTCTAAGCGGGGGACGGCTAAATTCACCCCTCCACTTT.